Listed here is a single T cell receptor beta chain. An end of the junction differs from the germline gene, which may be a read error. This CDR3 region has 13 residues. From germline, CDR1 is MNHNS and CDR2 SASEGT. Donors had localized lung adenocarcinoma, a non-small cell lung cancer. The sample belongs to a study of CD4 and CD8 cells across lung adenocarcinoma regions. TCRdb reprocessed the PCR reads via MiXCR and lists one record per CDR3 protein. The sample yields thousands of distinct CDR3 sequences, 45% seen once. The TCR sequence derives from a male donor with lung adenocarcinoma. The CD4 and CD8 labels of this study may be unreliable. This chain connects TRBV6-1 to TRBJ2-1; 8 positions match TRBD2. The sequenced sample consisted of CD8+ T cells from the center of a lung tumor. The DNA of the CDR3 is TGTGCCAGCAGTGAAGTAACGTCGAGCGGGAGAAGCTTC. Translation gives CASSEVTSSGRSF.